This T cell receptor beta chain was observed in a study of blood T cell repertoires in COVID-19. Overall study context: Samples taken during acute and convalescent COVID-19 were collected in the United States, Italy and Spain. The analysed material was cDNA or gDNA that came from T cells, B-cell-depleted T cells, or PBMCs.

The CDR3 is 15 residues long. Germline V gives CDR1 SQVTM, CDR2 ANQGSEA. The V gene end was trimmed by 6 bases and the J gene end by 0 bases; junction bases not matched to a gene: 5. This table comes from immunoSEQ multiplex PCR, and its TCRdb copy is limited to in-frame clones, with some not included. This table has 350,000 or so clones, 90% appearing once. Sequencing was performed on peripheral blood. This TCR derives from a man aged 18 to 29 with active or convalescent COVID-19. The chain is built from TRBV29-1 and TRBJ2-6, with 7 nucleotides matching TRBD1. CDR3 in DNA: TGCAGCGTGTGGACAGGAAGCTCTGGGGCCAACGTCCTGACTTTC. It specifies CSVWTGSSGANVLTF.